A selection of T cell receptor beta chains follows, all from one sample in a study of T cell changes during pregnancy in multiple sclerosis. Method: immunoSEQ multiplex PCR; TCRdb's copy keeps in-frame clones and lacks some. Among approximately 18,000 clones listed, over 80% were seen once. This material consisted of CD8+ T cells from peripheral blood mononuclear cells, taken in the third trimester of pregnancy. Receptor source: a female donor in good health, enrolled as a control in a pregnancy study. CDR3s include the opening cysteine and the closing phenylalanine or tryptophan. The D gene is left open where the match is weak. Clone size is given for some rows only: seen once, a few or many times, or a class if the clone is expanded.

CDR3: CASSSPVTEAFF
DNA: TGTGCCAGCAGCTCCCCGGTCACTGAAGCTTTCTTT
D: -
V: TRBV7-9
length: 12
J: TRBJ1-1
size: few

CDR3: CASSIRLEYEQYF
DNA: TGTGCCAGTAGTATAAGACTAGAATACGAGCAGTACTTC
D: -
V: TRBV19
length: 13
J: TRBJ2-7
size: -

CDR3: CASSIAGGSGANVLTF
DNA: TGTGCCAGTAGTATAGCGGGGGGCTCTGGGGCCAACGTCCTGACTTTC
D: TRBD2
V: TRBV19
length: 16
J: TRBJ2-6
size: medium-sized

CDR3: CASTQGNTEAFF
DNA: TGTGCCAGCACCCAGGGGAACACTGAAGCTTTCTTT
D: -
V: TRBV28
length: 12
J: TRBJ1-1
size: few

CDR3: CASSQGVLGELFF
DNA: TGTGCCAGCAGCCAAGGGGTATTGGGGGAGCTGTTTTTT
D: -
V: TRBV7-7
length: 13
J: TRBJ2-2
size: -

CDR3: CASSARGLQTTDTQYF
DNA: TGTGCCAGCAGCGCAAGGGGGCTTCAGACCACAGATACGCAGTATTTT
D: TRBD1
V: TRBV7-2
length: 16
J: TRBJ2-3
size: -

CDR3: CASSLSGTVYGYTF
DNA: TGTGCCAGCAGTTTATCAGGGACAGTCTATGGCTACACCTTC
D: TRBD1
V: TRBV27
length: 14
J: TRBJ1-2
size: -

CDR3: CASRPQQENYGYTF
DNA: TGTGCCAGCAGACCCCAACAGGAAAACTATGGCTACACCTTC
D: -
V: TRBV2
length: 14
J: TRBJ1-2
size: -

CDR3: CASSRDRGSATNEKLFF
DNA: TGTGCCAGCTCACGGGACAGAGGTTCTGCAACTAATGAAAAACTGTTTTTT
D: TRBD1
V: TRBV18
length: 17
J: TRBJ1-4
size: -

CDR3: CATSRDLAQSNQPQHF
DNA: TGTGCCACCAGCAGAGATCTGGCACAAAGCAATCAGCCCCAGCATTTT
D: -
V: TRBV15
length: 16
J: TRBJ1-5
size: -

CDR3: CASSDPRRTRGNVDTQYF
DNA: TGTGCCAGCAGCGACCCCCGGAGAACTAGGGGGAATGTGGATACGCAGTATTTT
D: -
V: TRBV9
length: 18
J: TRBJ2-3
size: -

CDR3: CALQTGTSDTDTQYF
DNA: TGTGCCTTACAAACGGGGACTAGCGACACAGATACGCAGTATTTT
D: TRBD2
V: TRBV10-3
length: 15
J: TRBJ2-3
size: -

CDR3: CASSFTKRGLGEQYF
DNA: TGTGCCAGCAGCTTCACTAAGCGGGGGCTCGGCGAGCAGTACTTC
D: TRBD2
V: TRBV7-2
length: 15
J: TRBJ2-7
size: -

CDR3: CASSLDRARYEQYF
DNA: TGTGCCAGCAGCTTAGACAGGGCCAGGTACGAGCAGTACTTC
D: -
V: TRBV7-9
length: 14
J: TRBJ2-7
size: -

CDR3: CASSRWMGQEGYEQYF
DNA: TGTGCCAGCAGCCGCTGGATGGGACAGGAGGGATACGAGCAGTACTTC
D: TRBD1
V: TRBV7-2
length: 16
J: TRBJ2-7
size: -

CDR3: CASSSRLAGGPDTQYF
DNA: TGTGCCAGCAGTTCCAGACTAGCGGGGGGACCAGATACGCAGTATTTT
D: TRBD2
V: TRBV27
length: 16
J: TRBJ2-3
size: -

CDR3: CASSFEGVEEKLFF
DNA: TGTGCCAGCAGTTTTGAGGGCGTGGAAGAAAAACTGTTTTTT
D: -
V: TRBV28
length: 14
J: TRBJ1-4
size: -

CDR3: CASSSGLAANNEQFF
DNA: TGTGCCAGCAGCTCCGGACTAGCGGCAAACAATGAGCAGTTCTTC
D: TRBD2
V: TRBV13
length: 15
J: TRBJ2-1
size: once

CDR3: CASSSRDRESGYTF
DNA: TGTGCCAGCAGCTCCCGGGACAGGGAAAGTGGCTACACCTTC
D: TRBD1
V: TRBV7-9
length: 14
J: TRBJ1-2
size: -

CDR3: CASSEVRAGGTDTQYF
DNA: TGTGCCAGCAGTGAAGTAAGGGCAGGGGGCACAGATACGCAGTATTTT
D: -
V: TRBV6-4
length: 16
J: TRBJ2-3
size: few

CDR3: CASSESSYEQYF
DNA: TGTGCCAGCAGTGAATCGAGCTACGAGCAGTACTTC
D: -
V: TRBV6-1
length: 12
J: TRBJ2-7
size: -

CDR3: CASSWGTGAGGELFF
DNA: TGTGCCAGCAGTTGGGGGACAGGGGCAGGCGGGGAGCTGTTTTTT
D: TRBD1
V: TRBV28
length: 15
J: TRBJ2-2
size: -

CDR3: CASSKGPPKAGPTDTQYF
DNA: TGTGCCAGCAGCAAAGGCCCCCCCAAGGCGGGACCGACAGATACGCAGTATTTT
D: -
V: TRBV21-1
length: 18
J: TRBJ2-3
size: -

CDR3: CASSERLAEGSEQFF
DNA: TGTGCCAGCAGTGAGAGACTAGCGGAGGGGAGTGAGCAGTTCTTC
D: TRBD2
V: TRBV6-1
length: 15
J: TRBJ2-1
size: -

CDR3: CASSLTGQVLYGYTF
DNA: TGTGCCAGCAGTTTAACGGGACAGGTACTATATGGCTACACCTTC
D: TRBD1
V: TRBV2
length: 15
J: TRBJ1-2
size: -

CDR3: CASSDSLAGGADTQYF
DNA: TGTGCCAGCAGTGACTCTCTAGCGGGGGGGGCAGATACGCAGTATTTT
D: TRBD2
V: TRBV6-4
length: 16
J: TRBJ2-3
size: few

CDR3: CASSEAGGGGESDTQYF
DNA: TGTGCCAGCAGTGAAGCGGGTGGCGGGGGGGAGTCCGATACGCAGTATTTT
D: TRBD2
V: TRBV2
length: 17
J: TRBJ2-3
size: -

CDR3: CASSDSGQGTDTQYF
DNA: TGTGCCAGCAGTGACTCCGGACAGGGCACAGATACGCAGTATTTT
D: TRBD1
V: TRBV6-4
length: 15
J: TRBJ2-3
size: -

CDR3: CASSPAGTGIYEQYF
DNA: TGTGCCAGCTCACCAGCCGGGACAGGGATCTACGAGCAGTACTTC
D: TRBD1
V: TRBV18
length: 15
J: TRBJ2-7
size: -

CDR3: CASGTSGYEQYF
DNA: TGTGCCAGCGGGACTAGCGGGTACGAGCAGTACTTC
D: TRBD2
V: TRBV25-1
length: 12
J: TRBJ2-7
size: -

CDR3: CASSEGPINQPQHF
DNA: TGTGCCAGCAGTGAGGGGCCAATCAATCAGCCCCAGCATTTT
D: -
V: TRBV25-1
length: 14
J: TRBJ1-5
size: -

CDR3: CASSESGGASDTQYF
DNA: TGTGCCAGCAGTGAGAGCGGGGGGGCGTCAGATACGCAGTATTTT
D: TRBD2
V: TRBV6-4
length: 15
J: TRBJ2-3
size: -

CDR3: CATSRLGTSGTEQYF
DNA: TGTGCCACCAGCAGATTAGGGACTAGCGGTACTGAGCAGTACTTC
D: TRBD2
V: TRBV15
length: 15
J: TRBJ2-7
size: -

CDR3: CASSSPSYNEQFF
DNA: TGTGCCAGCAGTTCCCCCTCTTACAATGAGCAGTTCTTC
D: -
V: TRBV6-6
length: 13
J: TRBJ2-1
size: -

CDR3: CASSYTGTRGDTQYF
DNA: TGCGCCAGCAGTTATACCGGGACTAGAGGGGATACGCAGTATTTT
D: TRBD2
V: TRBV5-1
length: 15
J: TRBJ2-3
size: -

CDR3: CASSPTSGSTDTQYF
DNA: TGTGCCAGCAGCCCCACTAGCGGGAGCACAGATACGCAGTATTTT
D: TRBD2
V: TRBV6-4
length: 15
J: TRBJ2-3
size: -

CDR3: CASSIGGGAIYEQYF
DNA: TGTGCCAGCAGTATCGGTGGGGGGGCCATCTACGAGCAGTACTTC
D: -
V: TRBV2
length: 15
J: TRBJ2-7
size: -

CDR3: CASSLFRGHQPQHF
DNA: TGTGCCAGCAGTTTATTTAGAGGGCATCAGCCCCAGCATTTT
D: -
V: TRBV27
length: 14
J: TRBJ1-5
size: -

CDR3: CASSPPGLAGIIQYF
DNA: TGCGCCAGCAGCCCCCCGGGACTAGCGGGGATCATTCAGTACTTC
D: TRBD2
V: TRBV4-1
length: 15
J: TRBJ2-4
size: -